This entry features one TCR beta chain sequence. The CDR3 loop spans 14 amino acids. Trimming cost V 10 bases and J 8 bases; bases outside gene matches: 12. Germline lookup yields CDR1 MDHEN and CDR2 SYDVKM. This sample was included in a study of T cell responses to AZD1222 COVID-19 vaccine. TCRdb keeps only in-frame clones here, not all; method: immunoSEQ multiplex PCR. The sample has over 150,000 clones; 90% are singletons. The source of this sequence is an adult in good health. The sequences come from peripheral blood, collected on day 0 of AZD1222 vaccination. V and J are TRBV28 and TRBJ1-4; TRBD1 aligns across 8 bases. The CDR3, as DNA: TGTGCCACCCTCGATGCAGGGGGCCAGGAAAAACTGTTTTTT. Its translation is CATLDAGGQEKLFF.